The 4 T cell receptor beta chains below come from one sample, sequenced in a study of blood T cell repertoires in COVID-19. Sequencing used immunoSEQ multiplex PCR; TCRdb keeps in-frame clones, though not all of them. Counted here are 250,000 to 300,000 clones, around 89% occurring once; the ten biggest clones make up 4.6%. Sequencing was done on a sample of peripheral blood. The origin of the receptors is a man in his forties or fifties with acute or convalescent COVID-19.

This clone was seen just once. V and J are TRBV9 and TRBJ2-5; 10 bases are shared with TRBD1. The germline V gene has CDR1 SGDLS and CDR2 YYNGEE. V was pared by 4 bases and J by 5 bases, with 8 bases of the junction left unmatched. The CDR3 sequence is 15 residues long. The CDR3 here is CASSTRQGAWETQYF. Written as DNA, the CDR3 is TGTGCCAGCAGCACTCGACAGGGGGCGTGGGAGACCCAGTACTTC.

The V and J genes are TRBV9 and TRBJ1-2; 8 bases map to TRBD1. CDR1 SGDLS and CDR2 YYNGEE come from the germline V gene. The V and J ends lost 1 base and 8 bases, in that order; junction bases with no gene match: 1. The CDR3 is 12 residues long. Written as DNA, the CDR3 is TGTGCCAGCAGCGTACAGGGGGCCGGCTACACCTTC. Translating it yields CASSVQGAGYTF.

The CDR3 nucleotides read TGCGCCAGCAGCTTGGGGACCAGTGGGGCCCACTACGAGCAGTACTTC. Protein: CASSLGTSGAHYEQYF. The gene calls are TRBV5-1 and TRBJ2-7; D is perhaps TRBD1 (5 bases). V was clipped by 0 bases and J by 3 bases, with 16 bases between them. CDR3 length: 16 amino acids. From germline, CDR1 is SGHRS and CDR2 YFSETQ.

The chain joins TRBV29-1 to TRBJ1-2; no firm D call. Germline V lookup: CDR1 SQVTM, CDR2 ANQGSEA. The CDR3 totals 14 residues. The ends were cut back, 4 bases at V and 4 bases at J, with 16 bases in the middle. CDR3 nucleotides: TGCAGCGTTGCAAGCCTCGATACTCTCTATGGCTACACCTTC. Translating it yields CSVASLDTLYGYTF.